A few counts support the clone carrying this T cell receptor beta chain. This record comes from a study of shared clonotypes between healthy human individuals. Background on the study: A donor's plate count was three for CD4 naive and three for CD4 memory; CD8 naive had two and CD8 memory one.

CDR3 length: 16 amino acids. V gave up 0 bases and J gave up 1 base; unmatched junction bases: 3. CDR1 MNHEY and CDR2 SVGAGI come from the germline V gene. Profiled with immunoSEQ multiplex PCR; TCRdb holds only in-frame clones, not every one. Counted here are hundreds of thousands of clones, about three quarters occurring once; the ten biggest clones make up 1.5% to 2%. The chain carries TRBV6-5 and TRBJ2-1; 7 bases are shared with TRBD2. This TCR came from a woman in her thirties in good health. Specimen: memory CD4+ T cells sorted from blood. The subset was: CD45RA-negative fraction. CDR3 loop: CASSYSHGGSYNEQFF. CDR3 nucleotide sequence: TGTGCCAGCAGTTACTCCCACGGGGGGTCCTACAATGAGCAGTTCTTC.